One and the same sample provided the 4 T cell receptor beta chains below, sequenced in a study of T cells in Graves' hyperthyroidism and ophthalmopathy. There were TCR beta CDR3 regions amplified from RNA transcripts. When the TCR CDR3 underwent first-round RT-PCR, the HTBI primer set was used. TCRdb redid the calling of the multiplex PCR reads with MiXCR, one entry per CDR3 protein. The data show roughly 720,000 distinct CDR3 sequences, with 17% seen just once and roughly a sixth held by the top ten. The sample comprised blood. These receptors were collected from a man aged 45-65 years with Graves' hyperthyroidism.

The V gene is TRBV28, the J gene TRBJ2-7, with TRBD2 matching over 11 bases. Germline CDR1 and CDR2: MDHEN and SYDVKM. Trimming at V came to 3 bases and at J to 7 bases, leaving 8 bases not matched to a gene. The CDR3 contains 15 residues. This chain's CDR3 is CASSFLLAGAREQYF. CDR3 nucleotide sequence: TGTGCCAGCAGTTTCCTACTAGCGGGAGCGCGGGAGCAGTACTTC.

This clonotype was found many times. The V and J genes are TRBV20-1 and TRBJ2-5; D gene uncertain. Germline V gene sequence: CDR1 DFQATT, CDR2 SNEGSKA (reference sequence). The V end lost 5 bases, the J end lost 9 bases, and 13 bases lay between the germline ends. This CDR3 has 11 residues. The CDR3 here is CSASDGKSQYF. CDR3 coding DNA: TGCAGTGCTTCGGACGGAAAGTCCCAGTACTTC.

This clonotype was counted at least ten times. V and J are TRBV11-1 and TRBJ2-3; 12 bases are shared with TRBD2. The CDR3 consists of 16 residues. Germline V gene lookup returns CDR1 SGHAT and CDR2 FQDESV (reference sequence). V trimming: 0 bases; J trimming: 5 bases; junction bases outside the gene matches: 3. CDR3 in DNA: TGTGCCAGCAGCTTAGCCCCGGGACTAGCGGGAGATACGCAGTATTTT. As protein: CASSLAPGLAGDTQYF.

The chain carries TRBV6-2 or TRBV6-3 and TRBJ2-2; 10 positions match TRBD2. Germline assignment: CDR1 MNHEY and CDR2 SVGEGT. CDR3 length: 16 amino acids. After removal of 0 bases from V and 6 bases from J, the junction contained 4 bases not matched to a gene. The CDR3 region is CASSYSSGRAAGELFF. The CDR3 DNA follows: TGTGCCAGCAGTTACTCGAGCGGGAGGGCCGCCGGGGAGCTGTTTTTT.